One sample yielded the 18 T cell receptor beta chains listed below, sequenced in a study of shared clonotypes between healthy human individuals. This table comes from immunoSEQ multiplex PCR, and its TCRdb copy is limited to in-frame clones, with some not included. Of about 2.2 million clones listed, just over 90% were seen once; the top ten hold around 1.8%. Cells designated naive CD8 were CD45RO-negative and were positively selected for CCR7, with terminally differentiated effector memory CD45RA+ cells excluded. What was sequenced was naive CD8+ T cells from PBMCs. These receptors were obtained from a man between 18 and 35 years old in good health. Some clones in this sample may be carry-over from other donors' samples.

Here the CDR3 DNA reads TGTGCCAGCAGCAGCGGGACTAGCGGGATTGAGCAGTACTTC. Translating gives CASSSGTSGIEQYF. V gene TRBV5-4 combines with J gene TRBJ2-7; TRBD2 agrees at 13 bases. The CDR3 length is 14 residues. V trimming: 4 bases; J trimming: 7 bases; junction bases outside the gene matches: 5. Germline values: CDR1 SGHNT, CDR2 YYREEE (reference sequence). The variable domain in full, completed from reference TRBV5-4 and TRBJ2-7, reads ETGVTQSPTHLIKTRGQQVTLRCSSQSGHNTVSWYQQALGQGPQFIFQYYREEENGRGNFPPRFSGLQFPNYSSELNVNALELDDSALYLCASSSGTSGIEQYFGPGTRLTVT.

For the CDR3, the DNA is TGCGCCAGCATGAGGGGAAGCAATCAGCCCCAGCATTTT. Its translation: CASMRGSNQPQHF. The chain employs TRBV10-1 and TRBJ1-5, with a tentative D call TRBD1 (5 bases). Per the germline V gene, CDR1 is WNHNN and CDR2 is SYGVQD (reference sequence). With 7 bases removed from V and 1 base from J, the gap between germline ends came to 8 bases. CDR3 length: 13 residues.

V is TRBV5-6 and J is TRBJ2-7, with D possibly being TRBD2 (5 bases). The V gene lost 2 bases and the J gene lost 7 bases, with 19 bases spanning the gap. The CDR3 is made up of 15 amino acids. Germline CDR1 reads SGHDT; CDR2 reads YYEEEE. The CDR3 DNA reads TGTGCCAGCAGCTTTCGGGCAAGCGGCTCTCGGGAGCAGTACTTC. Amino acid sequence: CASSFRASGSREQYF.

To note about this clone: The sample contains more than one DNA sequence encoding this CDR3. This rearrangement joins TRBV9 to TRBJ1-4; unclear D gene. V was pared by 2 bases and J by 4 bases, with 9 bases between. From germline, CDR1 is SGDLS and CDR2 YYNGEE. The CDR3 has 14 residues. The CDR3 nucleotides read TGTGCCAGCAGCGTCAGAGCGGGTAATGAAAAACTGTTTTTT. Translation gives CASSVRAGNEKLFF.

Here the CDR3 DNA reads TGCGCCAGCAGCCCAGGGACAAGCTCCTTCTATGGCTACACCTTC. Translating it yields CASSPGTSSFYGYTF. This chain joins TRBV5-1 and TRBJ1-2, with D possibly TRBD1 on 6 matching bases. Germline V gives CDR1 SGHRS, CDR2 YFSETQ. Deletions cut 4 bases from V and 4 bases from J, with 17 bases between. CDR3 size: 15 residues.

This clone was seen more than once but under ten times. The DNA of the CDR3 is TGTGCCAGTAGTACAGATCGTTCCAGCTCCTACGAGCAGTACTTC. Protein: CASSTDRSSSYEQYF. The chain couples TRBV19 to TRBJ2-7, with D hard to call. The germline V and J ends were trimmed by 4 bases and 0 bases, with 13 bases remaining between them. This CDR3 has 15 residues. CDR1 LNHDA and CDR2 SQIVND come from the germline V gene (reference sequence).

The V and J genes are TRBV7-2 and TRBJ2-7; D is unresolved. Germline V lookup: CDR1 SGHTA, CDR2 FQGNSA. CDR3 length equals 13 residues. V dropped 2 bases and J dropped 1 base, with 6 bases sitting between them. CDR3: CASSLLQSYEQYF. CDR3 DNA: TGTGCCAGCAGCTTACTACAATCCTACGAGCAGTACTTC. Together with reference TRBV7-2 and TRBJ2-7, the CDR3 gives the full variable domain: GAGVSQSPSNKVTEKGKDVELRCDPISGHTALYWYRQSLGQGLEFLIYFQGNSAPDKSGLPSDRFSAERTGGSVSTLTIQRTQQEDSAVYLCASSLLQSYEQYFGPGTRLTVT.

This chain links TRBV4-1 with TRBJ2-7, with D possibly being TRBD1 (5 bases). There are 16 residues in the CDR3. V was trimmed by 4 bases and J by 1 base, leaving 17 bases between them. Germline lookup yields CDR1 MGHRA and CDR2 YSYEKL. As DNA, the CDR3 is TGCGCCAGCAGCCTTAGTGGGGCAGGGCCTTCCTACGAGCAGTACTTC. Translated, it gives CASSLSGAGPSYEQYF.

The genes are TRBV6-5 and TRBJ2-5, with D possibly TRBD2 on 5 matching bases. CDR1 is MNHEY, CDR2 SVGAGI, per germline. Trimming took off 4 bases at V and 6 bases at J, with 21 bases between the two ends. This CDR3 is built from 16 residues. The CDR3 region has the DNA TGTGCCAGCAGTTCTCGGGAAGCCTCTAGGGTTCAGACCCAGTACTTC. Residues: CASSSREASRVQTQYF.

V usage is TRBV7-9 and J usage is TRBJ1-2; TRBD1 agrees at 10 bases. Losses at the gene ends were 5 bases for V and 0 bases for J; bases not matched to a gene: 9. CDR1 SEHNR and CDR2 FQNEAQ come from the germline V gene (reference sequence). The CDR3 spans 17 residues. DNA for the CDR3: TGTGCCAGCAGCCCCCGGACAGGGGGTCTAGCTAACTATGGCTACACCTTC. This codes for CASSPRTGGLANYGYTF. The variable domain in full, completed from reference TRBV7-9 and TRBJ1-2, reads DTGVSQNPRHKITKRGQNVTFRCDPISEHNRLYWYRQTLGQGPEFLTYFQNEAQLEKSRLLSDRFSAERPKGSFSTLEIQRTEQGDSAMYLCASSPRTGGLANYGYTFGSGTRLTVV.

A remark on this clone: Other nucleotide sequences from this sample produce the same CDR3. The chain recombines TRBV28 with TRBJ2-1, with D possibly matching TRBD2 (5 bases). The V end was cut by 2 bases, the J end by 4 bases, with 9 bases between. Germline CDR1 reads MDHEN; CDR2 reads SYDVKM. The CDR3 runs to 14 residues. CDR3 in DNA: TGTGCCAGCAGTTTACTCGGGATTTACAATGAGCAGTTCTTC. Translating gives CASSLLGIYNEQFF.

This clone was counted between two and nine times. The chain has TRBV4-1 and TRBJ1-5; 9 positions agree with TRBD1. There are 14 residues in the CDR3. V lost 3 bases and J lost 6; bases outside the gene matches: 3. Germline CDR1 is MGHRA and CDR2 is YSYEKL. The CDR3 region is CASSHGTGIQPQHF. In nucleotides, the CDR3 is TGCGCCAGCAGCCACGGGACAGGGATTCAGCCCCAGCATTTT.

A remark on this clone: Other DNA sequences in this sample translate to the same CDR3. CDR3 region: CASSQGGTEQYF. The CDR3 nucleotides are TGCGCCAGCAGCCAAGGCGGGACAGAGCAGTACTTC. The gene calls are TRBV4-1 and TRBJ2-7; tentatively, D is TRBD1 or TRBD2 (6 bases each). Germline CDR1 MGHRA, CDR2 YSYEKL. Between the trimmed V and J ends, which lost 1 base and 7 bases, there was a span of 8 bases. This CDR3 has 12 amino acids.

This chain uses TRBV5-5 with TRBJ1-1, with D possibly matching TRBD1 (6 bases). This CDR3 comprises 14 residues. The V gene's germline CDR1 is SGHKS and CDR2 YYEKEE (reference sequence). Trimming cost V 3 bases and J 8 bases, with 17 bases left between them. In DNA, the CDR3 is TGTGCCAGCAGCTGGGGGCTAGGGCGGGGAGAAGCTTTCTTT. It codes for CASSWGLGRGEAFF.

The chain employs TRBV6-1 and TRBJ2-1; D gene ambiguous. The CDR3 has 14 residues. From germline, CDR1 is MNHNS and CDR2 SASEGT. V was trimmed by 1 base and J by 9 bases, leaving 13 bases between them. The CDR3: CASSEGPGQSEQFF. DNA for the CDR3: TGTGCCAGCAGTGAAGGGCCTGGGCAGAGTGAGCAGTTCTTC.

This chain links TRBV6-5 with TRBJ1-2; 7 bases fit TRBD1. After removal of 5 bases from V and 4 bases from J, the junction contained 1 base not matched to a gene. Germline V CDR1 and CDR2: MNHEY, SVGAGI. This CDR3 is built from 12 residues. The CDR3: CASSRDSYGYTF. For the CDR3, the DNA is TGTGCCAGCAGTCGGGACAGCTATGGCTACACCTTC.

The J gene is TRBJ2-1, the V gene TRBV21-1; the D call TRBD2 from the table was never checked on the DNA. TRBV21-1 is a pseudogene. The length of the CDR3 is 14 residues. The CDR3: CASTGGPSSNEQFF. In DNA, the CDR3 is TGTGCCAGCACCGGGGGGCCGAGTTCCAATGAGCAGTTCTTC.

A single count supports this clone. This same CDR3 is encoded by further DNA sequences in the sample. The chain employs TRBV5-6 and TRBJ2-2; D not resolved. This CDR3 comprises 14 residues. V shed 2 bases and J shed 0 bases, with 5 bases lying between them. The germline gives CDR1 SGHDT, CDR2 YYEEEE. The CDR3 is CASSFQANTGELFF. The CDR3 DNA sequence: TGTGCCAGCAGCTTTCAGGCGAACACCGGGGAGCTGTTTTTT.